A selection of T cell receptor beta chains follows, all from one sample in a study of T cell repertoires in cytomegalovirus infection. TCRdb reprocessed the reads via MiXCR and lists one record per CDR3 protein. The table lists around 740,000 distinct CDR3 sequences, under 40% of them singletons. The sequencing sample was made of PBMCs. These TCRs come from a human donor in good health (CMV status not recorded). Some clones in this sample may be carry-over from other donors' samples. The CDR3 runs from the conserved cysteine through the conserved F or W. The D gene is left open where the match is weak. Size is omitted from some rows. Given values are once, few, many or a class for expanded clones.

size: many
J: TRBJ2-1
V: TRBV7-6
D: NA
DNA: TGTGCCAGCAGCTTTGGTAGCAATGAGCAGTTCTTC
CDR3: CASSFGSNEQFF

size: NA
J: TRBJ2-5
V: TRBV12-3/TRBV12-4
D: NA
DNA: TGTGCCAGCAGTTTTCTGTTGGAGACCCAGTACTTC
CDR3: CASSFLLETQYF

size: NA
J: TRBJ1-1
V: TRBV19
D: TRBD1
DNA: TGTGCCAGTAGTCTCCAGGGGGCTGGGAGAGCTTTCTTT
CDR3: CASSLQGAGRAFF

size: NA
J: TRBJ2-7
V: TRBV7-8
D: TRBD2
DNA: TGTGCCAGCAGCCATGACGGAGCTAGCGGGGGGAATCCCTACGAGCAGTACTTC
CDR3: CASSHDGASGGNPYEQYF

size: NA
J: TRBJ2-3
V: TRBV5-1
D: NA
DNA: TGCGCCAGCAGCCCGGCTTTCGGTCTCACAGATACGCAGTATTTT
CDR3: CASSPAFGLTDTQYF

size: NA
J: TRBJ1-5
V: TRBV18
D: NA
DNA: TGTGCCAGCTCACCACCGGGAGCAAGGGGACGGCAGCCCCAGCATTTT
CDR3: CASSPPGARGRQPQHF

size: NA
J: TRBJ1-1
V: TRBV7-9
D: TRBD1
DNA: TGTGCCAGCAGCTTAGAGGGGGCGCACACTGAAGCTTTCTTT
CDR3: CASSLEGAHTEAFF

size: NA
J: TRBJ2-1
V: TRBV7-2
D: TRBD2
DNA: TGTGCCAGCAGCCGCCGCGCTAGCGGGAGTGCGGATGAGCAGTTCTTC
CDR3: CASSRRASGSADEQFF

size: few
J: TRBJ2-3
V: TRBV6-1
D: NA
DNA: TGTGCCAGCAGCCCCAGGGGTTTGGGCACAGATACGCAGTATTTT
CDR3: CASSPRGLGTDTQYF

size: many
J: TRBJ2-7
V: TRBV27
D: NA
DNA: TGTGCCAGCAGTTTATCCCCAGACTACGAGCAGTACTTC
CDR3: CASSLSPDYEQYF

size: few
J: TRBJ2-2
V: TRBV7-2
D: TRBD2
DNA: TGTGCCAGCAGCTTATATCAGGCGGGAGACATCACCGGGGAGCTGTTTTTT
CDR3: CASSLYQAGDITGELFF

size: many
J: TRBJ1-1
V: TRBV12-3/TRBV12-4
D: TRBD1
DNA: TGTGCCAGCAGTTTAGGGCAGGGGGCCACTGAAGCTTTCTTT
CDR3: CASSLGQGATEAFF

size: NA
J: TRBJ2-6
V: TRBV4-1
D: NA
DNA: TGCGCCAGCAGCCAAGATGGAGAGTCCATTCTCTCTGGGGCCAACGTCCTGACTTTC
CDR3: CASSQDGESILSGANVLTF

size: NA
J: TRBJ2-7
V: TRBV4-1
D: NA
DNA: TGCGCCAGCAGCGAGCCCCACAGGCATCAGTACTTC
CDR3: CASSEPHRHQYF

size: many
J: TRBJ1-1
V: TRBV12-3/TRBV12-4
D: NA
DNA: TGTGCCAGCAGTTTACCGGGCCAACCTTGGGGAGCTTTCTTT
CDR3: CASSLPGQPWGAFF

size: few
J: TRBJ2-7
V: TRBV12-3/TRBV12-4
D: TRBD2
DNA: TGTGCCAGCAGTTTTCGGGGGGGAACCACCTACGAGCAGTACTTC
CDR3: CASSFRGGTTYEQYF

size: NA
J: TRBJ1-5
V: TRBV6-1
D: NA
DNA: TGTGCCAGCAGTGAACAAGACTGGGAGTGGGCCAATCAGCCCCAGCATTTT
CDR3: CASSEQDWEWANQPQHF

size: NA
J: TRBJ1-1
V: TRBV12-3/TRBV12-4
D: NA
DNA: TGTGCCAGCAGTTTACCCCACAGGATGAACACTGAAGCTTTCTTT
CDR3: CASSLPHRMNTEAFF

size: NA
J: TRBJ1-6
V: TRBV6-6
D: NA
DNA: TGTGCCAGCAGTAGGCCAGGGACCGACTATAATTCACCCCTCCACTTT
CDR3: CASSRPGTDYNSPLHF

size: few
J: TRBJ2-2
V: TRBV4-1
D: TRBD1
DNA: TGCGCCAGCAGCACGGCGGGACAGGGAACCGGGGAGCTGTTTTTT
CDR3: CASSTAGQGTGELFF

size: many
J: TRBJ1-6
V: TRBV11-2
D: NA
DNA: TGTGCCAGCAGCTTAGGAAGTAATTCACCCCTCCACTTT
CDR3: CASSLGSNSPLHF

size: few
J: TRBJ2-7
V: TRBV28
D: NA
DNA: TGTGCCAGCAGCCTAGACAGGCTCTACGAGCAGTACTTC
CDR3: CASSLDRLYEQYF

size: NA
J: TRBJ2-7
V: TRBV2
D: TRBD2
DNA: TGTGCCAGCAAACCGACTAGCGAGGTTTACGAGCAGTACTTC
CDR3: CASKPTSEVYEQYF

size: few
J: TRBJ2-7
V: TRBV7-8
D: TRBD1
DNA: TGTGCCAGCAGCTTAGGTACTTTGGTGGCAGGGGGCAACGAGCAGTACTTC
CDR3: CASSLGTLVAGGNEQYF

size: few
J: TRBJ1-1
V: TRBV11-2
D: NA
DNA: TGTGCCAGCAGCTCTGTGCGGGGAAACACTGAAGCTTTCTTT
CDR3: CASSSVRGNTEAFF

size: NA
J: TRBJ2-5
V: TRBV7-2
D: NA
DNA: TGTGCCAGCAGCTACGAACTTACATGGACGGCGGAGACCCAGTACTTC
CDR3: CASSYELTWTAETQYF

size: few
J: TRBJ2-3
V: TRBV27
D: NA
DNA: TGTGCCAGCAGTTCCCGCCGGGACGAAACTAGCACAGATACGCAGTATTTT
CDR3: CASSSRRDETSTDTQYF

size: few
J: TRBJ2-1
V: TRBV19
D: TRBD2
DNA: TGTGCCAGTAGTATAGATGCGACTAGCGGGAGCTCCTACAATGAGCAGTTCTTC
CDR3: CASSIDATSGSSYNEQFF

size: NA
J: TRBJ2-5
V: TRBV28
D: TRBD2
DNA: TGTGCCAGCAGTTATAGCGGGTGGCAAGAGACCCAGTACTTC
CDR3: CASSYSGWQETQYF

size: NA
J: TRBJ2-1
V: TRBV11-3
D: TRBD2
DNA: TGTGCCAGCAGCGCCCTAGCGGCCGCCTACAATGAGCCGTTCTTC
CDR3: CASSALAAAYNEPFF

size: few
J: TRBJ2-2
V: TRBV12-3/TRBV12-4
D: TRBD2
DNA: TGTGCCAGCAGACCCGGACTAGCGGGACCCGGGGAGCTGTTTTTT
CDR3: CASRPGLAGPGELFF

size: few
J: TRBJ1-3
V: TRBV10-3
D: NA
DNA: TGTGCCATCAGTGAAGCCGGCACCATATATTTT
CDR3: CAISEAGTIYF

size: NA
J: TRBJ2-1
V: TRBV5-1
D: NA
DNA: TGCGCCAGCAGCTTGGGTGAGTCCTACAATGAGCAGTTCTTC
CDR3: CASSLGESYNEQFF

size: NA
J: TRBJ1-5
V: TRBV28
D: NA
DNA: TGTGCCAGCAGCGAACTCCGGGAGGCGGGTCAGCCCCAGCATTTT
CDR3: CASSELREAGQPQHF

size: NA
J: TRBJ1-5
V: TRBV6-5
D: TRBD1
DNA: TGTGCCAGCAGAAAGGACAGGGGCAATCAGCCCCAGCATTTT
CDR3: CASRKDRGNQPQHF

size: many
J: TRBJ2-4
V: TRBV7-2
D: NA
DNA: TGTGCCAGCCACCAAGGACTGGCCAAAAACATTCAGTACTTC
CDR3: CASHQGLAKNIQYF

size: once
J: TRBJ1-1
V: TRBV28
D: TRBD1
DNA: TGTGCCAGCAGACCAGAAGACAGGGAGGGTGCTTTCTTT
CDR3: CASRPEDREGAFF

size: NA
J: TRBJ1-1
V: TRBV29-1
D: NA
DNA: TGCAGCGTTGACTCGGCAGCGAACACTGAAGCTTTCTTT
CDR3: CSVDSAANTEAFF

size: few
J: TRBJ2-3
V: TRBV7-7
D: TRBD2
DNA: TGTGCTAGCAGCTTAGAGATAGCGGGAGGCGCAGATACGCAGTATTTT
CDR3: CASSLEIAGGADTQYF

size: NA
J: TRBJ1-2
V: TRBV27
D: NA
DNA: TGTGCCAGCAGTTCCGGGGCCCTGAATGGCTACACCTTC
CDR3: CASSSGALNGYTF

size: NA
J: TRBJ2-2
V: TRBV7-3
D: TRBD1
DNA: TGTGCCAGCAGCAGGACAGGGGTATCCGGCGGGGAGCTGTTTTTT
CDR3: CASSRTGVSGGELFF

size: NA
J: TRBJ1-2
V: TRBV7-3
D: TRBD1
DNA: TGTGCCAGCAGCCCTAACCCGGGACAGGAGAATGGAGCCCTCTCCTATGGCTACACCTTC
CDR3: CASSPNPGQENGALSYGYTF

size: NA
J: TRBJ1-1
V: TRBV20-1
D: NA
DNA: TGCAGTGCTAGAGGGACTTTGGGGGGGAACACTGAAGCTTTCTTT
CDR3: CSARGTLGGNTEAFF

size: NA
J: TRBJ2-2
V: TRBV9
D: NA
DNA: TGTGCCAGCAGCCCCCGCCCGTGGGCGAACACCGGGGAGCTGTTTTTT
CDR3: CASSPRPWANTGELFF

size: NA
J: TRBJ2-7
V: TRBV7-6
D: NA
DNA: TGTGCCAGCAGCTCATTAGAGTACGAGCAGTACTTC
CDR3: CASSSLEYEQYF